This T cell receptor beta chain was identified during a study of blood T cells in healthy people across ages. Together with a sample-barcoded 5' primer, a J-beta primer mix was included in a second PCR lasting roughly 6 to 12 cycles. TCRdb re-derived calls from the 5' RACE reads in MiXCR, one entry per CDR3 protein. The data hold some 1.5 million distinct CDR3 sequences, with approximately 28% observed a single time. Sequencing was done on a sample of blood. The origin of this receptor is a woman in her thirties in good health.

The CDR3 DNA reads as TGCAGTGCTAGAATCCCCCGCGGCCGACAGGAGACCCAGTACTTC. Translating gives CSARIPRGRQETQYF. This sequence joins TRBV20-1 and TRBJ2-5, with D perhaps TRBD1 (5 bases). The ends were cut back, 2 bases at V and 5 bases at J, with 18 bases in the middle. The germline gives CDR1 DFQATT, CDR2 SNEGSKA (reference sequence). This CDR3 region has 15 residues.